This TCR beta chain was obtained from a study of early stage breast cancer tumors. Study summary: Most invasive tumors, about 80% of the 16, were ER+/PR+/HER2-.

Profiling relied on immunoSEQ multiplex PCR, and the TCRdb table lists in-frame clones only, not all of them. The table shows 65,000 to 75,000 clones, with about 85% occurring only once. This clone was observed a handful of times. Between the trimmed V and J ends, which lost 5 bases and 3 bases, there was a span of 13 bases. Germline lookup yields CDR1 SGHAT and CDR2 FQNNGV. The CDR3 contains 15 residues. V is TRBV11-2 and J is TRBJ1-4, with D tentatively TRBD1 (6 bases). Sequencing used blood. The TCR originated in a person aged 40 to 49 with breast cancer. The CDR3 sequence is CASSHTRGPNEKLFF. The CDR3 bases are TGTGCCAGCAGCCACACCAGGGGACCTAATGAAAAACTGTTTTTT.